The clone carrying this TCR beta chain was seen repeatedly, ten times or more. Its target is unknown. The data originate from a study of glioma-infiltrating T cells. Findings and limits, study-wide: Above-expected tissue-blood divergence occurred in all gliomas, most in low-grade ones. Tissue and blood shared very few CDR3 sequences.

The CDR3 consists of 17 residues. With V trimmed by 2 bases and J by 1 base, 8 bases remained unmatched. The germline gives CDR1 SGHNT, CDR2 YENEEA. Using RNA template, CDR3s of TCR alpha and beta were amplified with iRepertoire arm-PCR. One-step reverse transcription and amplification started from about 100-400 ng of tissue mRNA or PBMC total RNA. TCRdb itself ran the multiplex PCR reads through MiXCR, one entry per CDR3 protein. The top ten hold 30% to 40% of the sample, which has about 93,000 distinct CDR3 sequences, approximately 40% seen once. Sample: glioma tissue, nonneoplastic brain tissue, or PBMCs (not recorded which). The gene calls are TRBV11-3 and TRBJ2-7; 10 positions agree with TRBD2. The sequence was obtained from a human donor with low-grade glioma or glioblastoma, undergoing nonglioma brain surgery, or in good health (not recorded which). The CDR3 DNA sequence: TGTGCCAGCAGCTTAATCATGAGCGGGAGGGCTTCCTACGAGCAGTACTTC. It translates to CASSLIMSGRASYEQYF.